This T cell receptor beta chain was sequenced for a study of T cell repertoires in cytomegalovirus infection. Study-level background: Public TCR beta signatures marked donors with CMV infection and the matching HLA. Regarding the study as a whole: Based on cumulative public TCR beta family frequency, carriers of CMV plus the relevant HLA were identified.

TCRdb recomputed calls from the reads with MiXCR, one row per CDR3 protein. The data contain fewer than 300,000 distinct CDR3 sequences, roughly 25% of them singletons. Germline lookup yields CDR1 SNHLY and CDR2 FYNNEI. J gave up 7 bases and V 5 bases, and 5 bases lay outside the gene matches. The CDR3 consists of 14 residues. Worth noting for this clonotype: Its matching antigen is unknown.

The receptor's source is a human donor in good health (CMV status not recorded). Some clones in this sample may be carry-over from other donors' samples. V is TRBV2 and J is TRBJ1-4; 9 bases fit TRBD1. Sample: PBMCs. This chain's CDR3 is CASSRTGVAEKLFF. CDR3 coding DNA: TGTGCCAGCAGTAGGACAGGGGTGGCTGAAAAACTGTTTTTT.